The TCR beta chain described here comes from a study of response to subunit inactivated influenza vaccine. Study-level points and caveats: Every seasonal influenza vaccination brings in few new T cells, the authors suggested.

TCRdb recomputed calls from the RT-PCR reads with MiXCR, one row per CDR3 protein. The table has some 500,000 distinct CDR3 sequences, 10% to 15% seen once; the top ten hold about 12%. On this clonotype itself: Antigen unknown.

Between the trimmed V and J ends, which lost 6 bases and 4 bases, there was a span of 11 bases. The CDR3 runs 12 residues. From germline, CDR1 is DFQATT and CDR2 SNEGSKA (reference sequence). This chain connects TRBV20-1 to TRBJ2-3, with D maybe TRBD2 (5 bases). The material sequenced was PBMCs from blood, taken 40 to 50 days after vaccination. The clonotype originates from a man aged 50 to 59 who received an inactivated influenza vaccine. As DNA, the CDR3 is TGCAGTGCAGAGGCCGGGGCAGATACGCAGTATTTT. Translating it yields CSAEAGADTQYF.